This passage covers 28 T cell receptor beta chains from one sample sequenced in a study of CD8 T cells in ankylosing spondylitis. TCRdb reanalysed the 5' RACE reads using MiXCR and keeps one entry per CDR3 protein. The top ten hold about 17% of the sample, which has 150,000 to 250,000 distinct CDR3 sequences, 10% to 15% seen once. The material sequenced was blood, either unsorted or a sorted T cell fraction (not recorded which). These receptors were taken from a male donor with ankylosing spondylitis or in good health (not recorded which).

The gene calls are TRBV23-1 and TRBJ2-6; D gene uncertain. TRBV23-1 is an ORF for which the function is uncertain. The length of the CDR3 is 12 residues. The V end was cut by 0 bases, the J end by 13 bases, with 7 bases between. The CDR3 reads CASSQSSRVLTF. CDR3 coding DNA: TGCGCCAGCAGTCAATCGTCAAGAGTCCTGACTTTC.

This clonotype was counted a few times. This chain uses TRBV20-1 with TRBJ1-1; D is perhaps TRBD1 (5 bases). This CDR3 has 13 amino acids. Deletions cut 3 bases from V and 5 bases from J, with 13 bases between. Germline assignment: CDR1 DFQATT and CDR2 SNEGSKA (reference sequence). CDR3 sequence reads: CSASWGDDTEAFF. As DNA, the CDR3 is TGCAGTGCTAGCTGGGGGGATGATACTGAAGCTTTCTTT.

The V and J genes are TRBV20-1 and TRBJ2-3, with 10 bases that match TRBD2. V shed 0 bases and J 6 bases; nucleotides not matched to a gene: 18. Germline-derived CDR1 and CDR2 are DFQATT and SNEGSKA (reference sequence). CDR3 length equals 19 residues. CDR3 sequence reads: CSARDEWFGAGGPQDTQYF. The CDR3, as DNA: TGCAGTGCTAGAGATGAGTGGTTCGGAGCGGGGGGGCCTCAGGATACGCAGTATTTT.

The chain couples TRBV12-5 to TRBJ2-1, with 8 nucleotides matching TRBD2. Germline-derived CDR1 and CDR2 are LGHNT and FRNRAP. V lost 4 bases, J lost 2 bases, and 4 bases stayed unmatched. The CDR3 contains 15 residues. The CDR3: CASGSGGGPYNEQFF. DNA of the CDR3: TGTGCTAGTGGTTCCGGCGGGGGGCCCTACAATGAGCAGTTCTTC.

This sequence joins TRBV12-3 or TRBV12-4 and TRBJ2-6; D remains ambiguous. Trimming removed 1 base at V and 2 bases at J, with 3 bases between. The CDR3 totals 14 residues. Written as DNA, the CDR3 is TGTGCCAGCAGTTTAGGAGCTGGGGCCAACGTCCTGACTTTC. Translated, it gives CASSLGAGANVLTF.

This clonotype was recorded a few times. CDR3 nucleotide sequence: TGCAGCGTCCGCGAGGAGGCTAGCGGAATAAACACAGATACGCAGTATTTT. Amino acid sequence: CSVREEASGINTDTQYF. The J gene is TRBJ2-3, the V gene TRBV29-1; TRBD2 aligns across 7 bases. Looked up from germline, CDR1 is SQVTM and CDR2 is ANQGSEA. After removal of 6 bases from V and 2 bases from J, the junction contained 17 bases not matched to a gene. CDR3 size: 17 residues.

This clonotype was recorded at least ten times. This sequence joins TRBV3-1 and TRBJ2-2; 14 positions match TRBD2. This CDR3 is built from 18 residues. The V gene's germline CDR1 is LGHDT and CDR2 YNNKEL (reference sequence). After removal of 0 bases from V and 4 bases from J, the junction contained 4 bases not matched to a gene. The CDR3 DNA is TGTGCCAGCAGCCAAGAAGGGACTAGCGGGAGCGGCACCGGGGAGCTGTTTTTT. It is translated as CASSQEGTSGSGTGELFF. Complete variable domain (other parts from reference TRBV3-1 and TRBJ2-2): DTAVSQTPKYLVTQMGNDKSIKCEQNLGHDTMYWYKQDSKKFLKIMFSYNNKELIINETVPNRFSPKSPDKAHLNLHINSLELGDSAVYFCASSQEGTSGSGTGELFFGEGSRLTVL.

This clonotype was found a few times. This rearrangement joins TRBV11-2 to TRBJ2-7; 7 nucleotides match TRBD2. The V gene's germline CDR1 is SGHAT and CDR2 FQNNGV. CDR3 size: 16 residues. The trim removed 1 base at V and 3 bases at J, leaving 9 bases unmatched. CDR3 sequence (DNA): TGTGCCAGCAGCTTAGTGGGGGGACTACCAAGCTACGAGCAGTACTTC. Protein sequence: CASSLVGGLPSYEQYF.

This CDR3 is CASSGGTVGDEQFF. The CDR3 coding sequence is TGTGCCAGCAGCGGCGGAACCGTCGGCGATGAGCAGTTCTTC. V usage is TRBV9 and J usage is TRBJ2-1; D unresolved. From germline, CDR1 is SGDLS and CDR2 YYNGEE. The CDR3 spans 14 residues. The ends were cut back, 3 bases at V and 8 bases at J, with 15 bases in the middle.

For this clonotype: The germline gene is not matched at one end of the junction; a read error may be the cause. This chain links TRBV12-3 or TRBV12-4 with TRBJ2-5; D may be TRBD1 or TRBD2 (5 bases each). The CDR3 totals 14 residues. CDR3 in DNA: TGTACCAGCAGTTCGGGGCCATACTGGGAGACCCAGTACTTC. Its translation is CTSSSGPYWETQYF.

The chain combines TRBV5-1 with TRBJ2-6; 11 positions agree with TRBD1. Germline CDR1 and CDR2: SGHRS and YFSETQ. J lost 4 bases, V lost 0 bases, and 6 bases had no gene match. The CDR3 is 18 amino acids. The CDR3 DNA is TGCGCCAGCAGCTTGGCACTTGGACAGGGGGCCGGGGCCAACGTCCTGACTTTC. Protein: CASSLALGQGAGANVLTF.

The rearrangement uses TRBV7-6 and TRBJ1-1, with TRBD1 identical over 7 bases. The J segment lost 4 bases and the V segment lost 5 bases, leaving 10 bases of the junction unmatched. The germline V gene encodes CDR1 SGHVS and CDR2 FNYEAQ. The CDR3 covers 15 residues. The DNA for the CDR3 is TGTGCCAGCAGCATAGAAGGGGGCGGAAGCACTGAAGCTTTCTTT. Translating it yields CASSIEGGGSTEAFF.

This clonotype was observed many times. The chain has TRBV12-3 or TRBV12-4 and TRBJ1-2; TRBD1 agrees at 7 bases. The CDR3 covers 14 residues. The V gene end was trimmed by 5 bases and the J gene end by 7 bases; junction bases not matched to a gene: 10. CDR3 protein: CASSPQTGSSGYTF. DNA for the CDR3: TGTGCCAGCAGTCCTCAGACAGGGTCGAGTGGCTACACCTTC.

This clonotype was detected a few times. The chain links TRBV3-1 to TRBJ1-2; TRBD1 matches at 10 bases. The germline V gene encodes CDR1 LGHDT and CDR2 YNNKEL (reference sequence). CDR3 size: 14 residues. V gave up 4 bases and J gave up 5 bases; unmatched junction bases: 4. CDR3 region: CASSPGTGAYGYTF. As DNA, the CDR3 is TGTGCCAGCAGCCCCGGGACAGGGGCATATGGCTACACCTTC.

This clonotype was observed a few times. The chain couples TRBV3-1 to TRBJ2-5; a weak D match, TRBD1 (5 bases). This CDR3 is 17 amino acids long. V was cut by 0 bases and J by 5 bases, with 19 bases left in between. Germline-derived CDR1 and CDR2 are LGHDT and YNNKEL (reference sequence). The CDR3 region is CASSQDGLFGRAETQYF. CDR3 nucleotide sequence: TGTGCCAGCAGCCAAGATGGATTATTCGGCAGGGCGGAGACCCAGTACTTC.

This clonotype has more than one count but fewer than ten. The gene calls are TRBV6-5 and TRBJ1-1, with a weak D call TRBD1 (6 bases). V lost 8 bases and J lost 0, with 7 bases in between. Per germline, CDR1 MNHEY and CDR2 SVGAGI. This CDR3 is built from 12 residues. CDR3 coding DNA: TGTGCCAGCGGACAGCTGAACACTGAAGCTTTCTTT. As protein: CASGQLNTEAFF.

This clonotype was seen at least ten times. The V and J genes are TRBV2 and TRBJ1-1; no definite D call. The germline CDR1 and CDR2 sequences are SNHLY and FYNNEI. Deletions cut 3 bases from V and 4 bases from J, with 3 bases between. CDR3 length: 11 amino acids. CDR3 nucleotides: TGTGCCAGCAGTGAGGTCACTGAAGCTTTCTTT. Protein product: CASSEVTEAFF.

CDR3 DNA: TGCAGCGTTGAAGATCAGGGCGCCACTGAAGCTTTCTTT. This encodes CSVEDQGATEAFF. The chain is built from TRBV29-1 and TRBJ1-1, with D possibly matching TRBD1 (5 bases). Germline V CDR1 and CDR2: SQVTM, ANQGSEA. The CDR3 length is 13 residues. V lost 0 bases and J lost 4, with 9 bases in between.

This clonotype was detected only a few times. The V call is TRBV20-1, the J call TRBJ2-1; 9 positions agree with TRBD1. The CDR3 consists of 13 residues. From germline, CDR1 is DFQATT and CDR2 SNEGSKA (reference sequence). Trimming removed 0 bases from V and 6 bases from J; junction bases left unmatched: 0. The CDR3 coding sequence is TGCAGTGCTAGAGAGACAGGGGGCAATGAGCAGTTCTTC. Protein: CSARETGGNEQFF.

This clonotype was found many times. V gene TRBV20-1 combines with J gene TRBJ2-3, with 13 bases matching TRBD2. Trimming removed 5 bases from V and 5 bases from J; junction bases left unmatched: 13. Germline loops: CDR1 DFQATT, CDR2 SNEGSKA (reference sequence). The CDR3 is 17 residues long. In nucleotides, the CDR3 is TGCAGTGCTCCCCGACTAGCGGGGGGCCCTTTTCAAGATACGCAGTATTTT. It codes for CSAPRLAGGPFQDTQYF.

The table lists this clonotype with a few counts. The CDR3 region is CASSNGATNTGELFF. CDR3 DNA sequence: TGTGCCAGCAGCAACGGGGCCACAAACACCGGGGAGCTGTTTTTT. V is TRBV11-2 and J is TRBJ2-2; D is tentatively TRBD1 or TRBD2 (5 bases each). V was clipped by 5 bases and J by 2 bases, with 12 bases between them. Germline loops: CDR1 SGHAT, CDR2 FQNNGV. This CDR3 comprises 15 residues.

The chain carries TRBV10-2 and TRBJ2-2; TRBD2 matches at 10 bases. The CDR3 spans 17 residues. CDR1 is WSHSY and CDR2 is SAAADI in the germline V gene. V shed 2 bases, J shed 3 bases, and the junction held 6 bases outside the gene matches. CDR3 sequence: CASSEIAGGRDTGELFF. The CDR3 coding sequence is TGCGCCAGCAGTGAGATAGCGGGAGGCCGAGACACCGGGGAGCTGTTTTTT.

This clonotype was counted a few times. This chain connects TRBV7-9 to TRBJ1-6, with no clear D. Germline V gene data show CDR1 as SEHNR and CDR2 as FQNEAQ (reference sequence). The V and J ends lost 1 base and 10 bases respectively, with 14 bases between them. The CDR3 loop spans 15 amino acids. In DNA, the CDR3 is TGTGCCAGCAGCTTAGTAGGCAGCCCGGGGTCACCCCTCCACTTT. Translation: CASSLVGSPGSPLHF.

This clonotype was seen a few times. The chain carries TRBV12-3 or TRBV12-4 and TRBJ1-2, with D tentatively TRBD1 (6 bases). V was pared by 5 bases and J by 6 bases, with 16 bases between. There are 14 residues in the CDR3. The CDR3 bases are TGTGCCAGCAGTCGCGGGGGCTCCGACAATGGCTACACCTTC. It translates to CASSRGGSDNGYTF.

The J gene is TRBJ2-1, the V gene TRBV13; D unresolved. Germline CDR1 and CDR2: PRHDT and FYEKMQ (reference sequence). This CDR3 spans 12 amino acids. Trimming pared 2 bases from V and 5 bases from J, leaving 4 bases between. The CDR3 sequence: CASSLLNNEQFF. The DNA for the CDR3 is TGTGCCAGCAGCTTATTAAACAATGAGCAGTTCTTC.

V usage is TRBV5-6 and J usage is TRBJ2-2, with D perhaps TRBD2 (5 bases). The V gene's germline CDR1 is SGHDT and CDR2 YYEEEE. V lost 4 bases, J lost 3 bases, and 22 bases lay in between. The CDR3 extends over 18 amino acids. The DNA for the CDR3 is TGTGCCAGCAGCCCCCTAGATCTGGTGGGGAGATACACCGGGGAGCTGTTTTTT. Its translation: CASSPLDLVGRYTGELFF. Variable domain in full (rest from reference TRBV5-6 and TRBJ2-2): DAGVTQSPTHLIKTRGQQVTLRCSPKSGHDTVSWYQQALGQGPQFIFQYYEEEERQRGNFPDRFSGHQFPNYSSELNVNALLLGDSALYLCASSPLDLVGRYTGELFFGEGSRLTVL.

This clonotype appeared a few times. V is TRBV27 and J is TRBJ2-1; 10 positions agree with TRBD2. From germline, CDR1 is MNHEY and CDR2 SMNVEV (reference sequence). The junction had 13 bases not matched to a gene; V was cut back by 7 bases and J by 4 bases. This CDR3 region has 17 residues. CDR3 bases: TGTGCCAGCATCCTAAGCAGCGGGGGGGCAAAGTACAATGAGCAGTTCTTC. This codes for CASILSSGGAKYNEQFF.

Only a few counts were recorded for this clonotype. The chain links TRBV5-1 to TRBJ2-1; possibly TRBD2 for D (6 bases). In germline, CDR1 is SGHRS, CDR2 YFSETQ. Between the trimmed V and J ends, which lost 3 bases and 8 bases, there was a span of 15 bases. The CDR3 sequence is 14 residues long. CDR3 bases: TGCGCCAGCAGCTCCGGGACGGGACTCTATGAGCAGTTCTTC. This sequence encodes CASSSGTGLYEQFF.